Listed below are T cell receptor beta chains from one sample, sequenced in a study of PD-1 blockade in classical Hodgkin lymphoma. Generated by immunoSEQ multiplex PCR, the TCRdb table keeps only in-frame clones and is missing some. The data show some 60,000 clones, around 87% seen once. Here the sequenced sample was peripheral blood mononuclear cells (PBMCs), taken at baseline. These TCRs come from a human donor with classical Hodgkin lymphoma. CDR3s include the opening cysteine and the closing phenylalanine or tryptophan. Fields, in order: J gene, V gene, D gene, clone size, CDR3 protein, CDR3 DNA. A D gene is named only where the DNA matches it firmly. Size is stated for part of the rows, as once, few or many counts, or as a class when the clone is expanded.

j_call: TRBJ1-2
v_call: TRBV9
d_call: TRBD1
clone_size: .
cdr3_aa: CASSVGGQDYGYTF
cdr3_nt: TGTGCCAGCAGCGTAGGTGGACAGGACTATGGCTACACCTTC

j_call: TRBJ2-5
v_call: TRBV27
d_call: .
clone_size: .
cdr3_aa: CASSRGQPVPQETQYF
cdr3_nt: TGTGCCAGCAGTCGCGGACAGCCCGTACCTCAAGAGACCCAGTACTTC

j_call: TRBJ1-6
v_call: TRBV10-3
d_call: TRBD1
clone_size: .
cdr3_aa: CAISEGRNRGPQSPLHF
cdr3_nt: TGTGCCATCAGTGAGGGGAGAAACAGGGGTCCCCAGTCACCCCTCCACTTT

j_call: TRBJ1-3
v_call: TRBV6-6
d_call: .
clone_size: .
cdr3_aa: CASRQQNGNTIYF
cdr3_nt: TGTGCCAGCAGACAGCAAAATGGAAACACCATATATTTT

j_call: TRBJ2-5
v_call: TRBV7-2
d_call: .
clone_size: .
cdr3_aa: CASSFSLQETQYF
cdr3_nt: TGTGCCAGCAGCTTCTCACTTCAAGAGACCCAGTACTTC

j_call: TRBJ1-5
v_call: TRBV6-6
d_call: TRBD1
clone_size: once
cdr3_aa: CASSQGTGRSNQPQHF
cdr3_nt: TGTGCCAGCAGTCAGGGGACAGGGCGGAGCAATCAGCCCCAGCATTTT

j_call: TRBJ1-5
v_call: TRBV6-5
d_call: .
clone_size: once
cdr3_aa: CASKSGYGNQPQHF
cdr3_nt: TGTGCCAGCAAGTCGGGGTACGGCAATCAGCCCCAGCATTTT

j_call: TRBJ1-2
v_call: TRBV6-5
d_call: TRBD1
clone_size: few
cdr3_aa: CASSANYDRDLGYTF
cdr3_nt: TGTGCCAGCAGTGCCAACTACGACAGGGATCTTGGCTACACCTTC

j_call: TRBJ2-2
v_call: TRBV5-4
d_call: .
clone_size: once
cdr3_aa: CASSLVGTVDGELFF
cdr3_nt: TGTGCCAGCAGCTTGGTGGGGACCGTAGACGGGGAGCTGTTTTTT

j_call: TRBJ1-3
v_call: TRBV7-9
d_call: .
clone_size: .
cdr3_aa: CASTDSFSGNTIYF
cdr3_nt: TGTGCCAGCACGGACAGCTTTTCTGGAAACACCATATATTTT

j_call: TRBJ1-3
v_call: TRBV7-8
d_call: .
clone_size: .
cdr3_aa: CASSSDGNTGNTIYF
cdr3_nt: TGTGCCAGCAGCTCAGACGGGAACACTGGAAACACCATATATTTT

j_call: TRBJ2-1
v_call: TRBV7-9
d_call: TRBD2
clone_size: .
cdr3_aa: CASSPPLAEPYNEQFF
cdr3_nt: TGTGCCAGCAGCCCACCACTAGCGGAACCATACAATGAGCAGTTCTTC

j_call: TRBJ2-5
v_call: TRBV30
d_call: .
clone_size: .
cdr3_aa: CAWGAPGRQETQYF
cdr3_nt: TGTGCCTGGGGGGCCCCGGGACGCCAAGAGACCCAGTACTTC

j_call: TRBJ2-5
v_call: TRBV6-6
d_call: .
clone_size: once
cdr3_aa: CASSYSGAQETQYF
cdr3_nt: TGTGCCAGCAGTTATTCAGGTGCACAAGAGACCCAGTACTTC

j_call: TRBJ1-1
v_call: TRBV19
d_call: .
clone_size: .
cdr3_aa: CASSIAMNTEAFF
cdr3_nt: TGTGCCAGTAGTATCGCGATGAACACTGAAGCTTTCTTT

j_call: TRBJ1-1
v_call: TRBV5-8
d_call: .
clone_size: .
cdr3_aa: CASSLHRGYTEAFF
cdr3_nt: TGTGCCAGCAGCTTGCATAGGGGGTACACTGAAGCTTTCTTT

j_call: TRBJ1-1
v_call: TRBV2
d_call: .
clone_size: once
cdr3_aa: CASNPHPGLNTEAFF
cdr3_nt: TGTGCCAGCAACCCACACCCTGGACTCAACACTGAAGCTTTCTTT

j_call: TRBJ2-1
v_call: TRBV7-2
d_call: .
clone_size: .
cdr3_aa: CASSLAGSTYNEQFF
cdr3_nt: TGTGCCAGCAGCTTAGCGGGTTCCACCTACAATGAGCAGTTCTTC

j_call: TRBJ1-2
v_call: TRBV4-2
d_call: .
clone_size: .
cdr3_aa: CASSQGGAYGYTF
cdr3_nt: TGTGCCAGCAGCCAAGGAGGGGCTTATGGCTACACCTTC

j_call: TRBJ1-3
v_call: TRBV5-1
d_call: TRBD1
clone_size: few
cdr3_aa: CASSLAPDRVHGNTIYF
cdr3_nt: TGCGCCAGCAGCTTGGCCCCGGACAGGGTACATGGAAACACCATATATTTT

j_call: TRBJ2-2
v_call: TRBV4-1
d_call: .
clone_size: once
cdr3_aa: CASGFSRAGELFF
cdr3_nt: TGCGCCAGCGGGTTCTCTCGAGCCGGGGAGCTGTTTTTT

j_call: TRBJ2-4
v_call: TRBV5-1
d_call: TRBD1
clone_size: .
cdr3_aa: CASSQRTGGLNIQYF
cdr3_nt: TGCGCCAGCAGCCAAAGGACAGGGGGCCTCAACATTCAGTACTTC

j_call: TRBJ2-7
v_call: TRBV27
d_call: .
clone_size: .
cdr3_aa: CASSPYRGGPYEQYF
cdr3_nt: TGTGCCAGCAGTCCGTACAGGGGGGGCCCCTACGAGCAGTACTTC

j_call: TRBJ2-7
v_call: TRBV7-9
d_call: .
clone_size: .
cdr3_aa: CASSFDIQGEQYF
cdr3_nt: TGTGCCAGCAGCTTCGATATACAGGGAGAGCAGTACTTC

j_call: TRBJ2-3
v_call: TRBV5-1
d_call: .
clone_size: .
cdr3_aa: CASSTRGFTDTQYF
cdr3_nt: TGCGCCAGCAGCACGAGGGGCTTCACAGATACGCAGTATTTT

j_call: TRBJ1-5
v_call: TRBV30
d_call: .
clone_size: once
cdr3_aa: CAWALLPGPNQPQHF
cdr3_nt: TGTGCCTGGGCCTTACTACCGGGTCCTAATCAGCCCCAGCATTTT

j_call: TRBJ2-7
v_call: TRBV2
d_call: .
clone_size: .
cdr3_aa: CASSEGWGYEQYF
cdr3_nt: TGTGCCAGCAGTGAAGGTTGGGGCTACGAGCAGTACTTC

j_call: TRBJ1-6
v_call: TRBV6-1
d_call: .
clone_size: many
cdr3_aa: CASASTNYNSPLHF
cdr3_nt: TGTGCCAGCGCCTCGACCAACTATAATTCACCCCTCCACTTT

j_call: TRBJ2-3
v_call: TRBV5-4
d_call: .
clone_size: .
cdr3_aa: CASRVLAYADTQYF
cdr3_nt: TGTGCCAGCAGAGTATTAGCGTACGCAGATACGCAGTATTTT